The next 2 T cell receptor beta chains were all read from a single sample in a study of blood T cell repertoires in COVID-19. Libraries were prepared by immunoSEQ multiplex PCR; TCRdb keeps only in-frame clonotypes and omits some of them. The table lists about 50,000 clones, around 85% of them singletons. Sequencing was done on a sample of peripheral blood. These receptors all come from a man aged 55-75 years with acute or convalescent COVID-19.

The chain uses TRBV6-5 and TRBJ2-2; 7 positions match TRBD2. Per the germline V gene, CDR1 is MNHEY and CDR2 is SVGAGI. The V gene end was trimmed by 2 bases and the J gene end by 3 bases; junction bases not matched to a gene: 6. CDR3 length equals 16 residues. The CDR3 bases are TGTGCCAGCAGTTACAGAGGGGAGGGCGACACCGGGGAGCTGTTTTTT. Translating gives CASSYRGEGDTGELFF.

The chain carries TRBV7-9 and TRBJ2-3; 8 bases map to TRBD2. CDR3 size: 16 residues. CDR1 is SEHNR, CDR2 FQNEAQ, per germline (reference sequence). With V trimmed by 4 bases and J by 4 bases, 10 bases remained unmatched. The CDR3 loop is CASSSDAGRAADTQYF. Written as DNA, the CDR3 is TGTGCCAGCAGCTCCGACGCCGGGAGGGCCGCAGATACGCAGTATTTT.